Listed below are T cell receptor beta chains from one sample, sequenced in a study of blood T cell repertoires in COVID-19. Assay used: immunoSEQ multiplex PCR; TCRdb lists only in-frame clones, some missing. The sample lists under 350,000 clones, about 89% occurring once. The sequenced material came from peripheral blood. The receptors were sampled from a man aged 50-59 years with acute or convalescent COVID-19. CDR3s leave out the opening cysteine and the closing phenylalanine or tryptophan. Clone sizes are given selectively: once, few, many, or a class where the clone is expanded.

clone size,V gene,J gene,CDR3 protein
NA,TRBV11-2,TRBJ1-1,ASSITGAAGTAF
NA,TRBV19,TRBJ1-5,ASSIEGRDQPQH
NA,TRBV5-4,TRBJ1-6,ASSSGISNSPLH
NA,TRBV7-6,TRBJ2-7,ASSLAPTSGGAYEQY
NA,TRBV9,TRBJ2-1,ASCSGGASYNEQF
NA,TRBV5-4,TRBJ1-2,ASSLNSYGYT
NA,TRBV19,TRBJ1-2,ASSRDRGPSYGYT
NA,TRBV5-4,TRBJ2-7,ASNIPGGPSGQY
NA,TRBV15,TRBJ2-3,ATSRDLAGAGHTDTQY
NA,TRBV3-1/TRBV3-2,TRBJ1-4,ASSPTGGTEKLF
NA,TRBV5-1,TRBJ2-7,ASRETEEQY
NA,TRBV7-9,TRBJ1-4,ASSYGQGVEKLF
NA,TRBV19,TRBJ2-5,ASSIGQGGGQETQY
NA,TRBV19,TRBJ1-4,ASSLGQTSNEKLF
NA,TRBV9,TRBJ2-3,ASSVDIGGGGNTQY
NA,TRBV29-1,TRBJ2-2,SVVNGGATGELF
NA,TRBV6-5,TRBJ2-7,ASSSDRALVYEQY
NA,TRBV6-6,TRBJ1-3,ASSQGVSSGNTIY
NA,TRBV5-1,TRBJ2-3,ASYRTLNADTQY
NA,TRBV11-2,TRBJ2-2,ASSPTVNTGELF
once,TRBV6-5,TRBJ1-5,ASRGQGGPGPQH
NA,TRBV7-9,TRBJ1-6,ASIRSGTGILTPLH
NA,TRBV21-1,TRBJ2-7,ASLSSLLNEQY
NA,TRBV27,TRBJ1-4,ASSFSGGNEKLF
NA,TRBV14,TRBJ2-7,ASSQDGTPSSEQY
NA,TRBV5-1,TRBJ2-1,ASSATTGGNEQF
NA,TRBV19,TRBJ1-5,ASSRTPGGPQH
NA,TRBV5-1,TRBJ2-7,ASSLDQSYEQY
NA,TRBV5-4,TRBJ2-3,ASSLRGQPNTDTQY
NA,TRBV18,TRBJ1-2,ASFGTDYGYT
NA,TRBV5-1,TRBJ2-7,ASSLGQIRANEQY
NA,TRBV10-3,TRBJ2-1,AISESLAGNNEQF
NA,TRBV5-1,TRBJ2-3,ASSTDTSSTDTQY
NA,TRBV3-1/TRBV3-2,TRBJ2-7,ASSHQIYEQY
once,TRBV27,TRBJ2-3,ASAKGGFTDTQY
NA,TRBV30,TRBJ1-2,AWTRQEHGLGGYT
NA,TRBV9,TRBJ1-3,ASSPRGSGNTIY
NA,TRBV12-5,TRBJ2-3,ASGFDRSSTDTQY
NA,TRBV28,TRBJ2-2,ASKGLAGGYKNTGELF
NA,TRBV21-1,TRBJ1-4,AIPPTDRETQKLF
NA,TRBV2,TRBJ2-3,ASSSLRGGVWTQY
NA,TRBV3-1/TRBV3-2,TRBJ2-4,ASSQARTGKNIQY
NA,TRBV10-3,TRBJ1-4,AISELNEKLF
NA,TRBV5-1,TRBJ2-2,ASSNPNQRGHSLAGELF
NA,TRBV3-1/TRBV3-2,TRBJ1-2,ASSQGGTLSGYT
NA,TRBV10-2,TRBJ2-1,ASSVVLWGNNEQF
NA,TRBV7-4,TRBJ1-1,ASSFGGQVNTEAF
NA,TRBV5-6,TRBJ2-7,ASSLGDTGREQY
once,TRBV2,TRBJ2-7,ASSEARTGFYEQY
few,TRBV3-1/TRBV3-2,TRBJ2-2,ASSQGAPTGELF
NA,TRBV6-5,TRBJ1-1,ASSTYQGGTEAF
NA,TRBV12-5,TRBJ1-3,ASGLAGGGTIY